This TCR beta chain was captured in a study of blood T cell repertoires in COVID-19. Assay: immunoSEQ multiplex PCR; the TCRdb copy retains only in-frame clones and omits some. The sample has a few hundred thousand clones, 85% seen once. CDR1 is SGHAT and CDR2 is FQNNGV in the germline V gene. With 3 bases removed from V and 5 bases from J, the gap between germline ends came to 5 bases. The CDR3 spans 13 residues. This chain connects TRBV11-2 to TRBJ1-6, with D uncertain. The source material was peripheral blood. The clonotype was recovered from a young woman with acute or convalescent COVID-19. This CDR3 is CASSFVDNSPLHF. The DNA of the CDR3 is TGTGCCAGCAGCTTCGTAGATAATTCACCCCTCCACTTT.